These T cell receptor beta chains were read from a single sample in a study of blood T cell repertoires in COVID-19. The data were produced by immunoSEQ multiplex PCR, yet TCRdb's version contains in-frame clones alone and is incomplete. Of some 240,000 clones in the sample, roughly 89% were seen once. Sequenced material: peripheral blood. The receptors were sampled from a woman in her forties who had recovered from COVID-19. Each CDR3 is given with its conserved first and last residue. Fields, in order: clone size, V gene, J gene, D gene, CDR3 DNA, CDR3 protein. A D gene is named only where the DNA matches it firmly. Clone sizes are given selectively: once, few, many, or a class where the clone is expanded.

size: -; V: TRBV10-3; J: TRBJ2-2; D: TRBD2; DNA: TGTGCCATGGGGACTAGCGGGGGTGAGCTGTTTTTT; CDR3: CAMGTSGGELFF
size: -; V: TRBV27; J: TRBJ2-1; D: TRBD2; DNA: TGTGCCAGCGGCCGAGAGCGGGGGGCGTACAATGAGCAGTTCTTC; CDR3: CASGRERGAYNEQFF
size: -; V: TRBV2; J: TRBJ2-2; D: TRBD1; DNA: TGTGCCAGCAGTGCCATAACCAGGGGGAATACCGGGGAGCTGTTTTTT; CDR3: CASSAITRGNTGELFF
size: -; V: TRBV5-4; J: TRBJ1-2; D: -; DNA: TGTGCCAGCAGCTTGGCCGGGACACCGTATGGCTACACCTTC; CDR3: CASSLAGTPYGYTF
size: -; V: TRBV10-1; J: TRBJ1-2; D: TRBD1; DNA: TGCGCCAGCAGTGAGACTAGGACAGGGGAAGGCTACACCTTC; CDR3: CASSETRTGEGYTF
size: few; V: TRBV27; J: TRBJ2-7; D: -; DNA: TGTGCCAGCAGTTCATTCTCACGGGGATTCTACGAGCAGTACTTC; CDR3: CASSSFSRGFYEQYF
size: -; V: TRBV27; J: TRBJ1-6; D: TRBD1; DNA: TGTGCCAGCAGTCCTATTGGGACAGATCCGTATTCACCCCTCCACTTT; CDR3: CASSPIGTDPYSPLHF
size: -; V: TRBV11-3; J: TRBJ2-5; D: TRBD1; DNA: TGTGCCAGCAGCGCCCGGGACAGGGGGGGAGAGACCCAGTACTTC; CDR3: CASSARDRGGETQYF
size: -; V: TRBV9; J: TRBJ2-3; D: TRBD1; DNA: TGTGCCAGCAGCGTTTCCGGGACAGGGATGACAGATACGCAGTATTTT; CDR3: CASSVSGTGMTDTQYF
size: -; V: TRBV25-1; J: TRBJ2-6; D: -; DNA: TGTGCCCCCCAGTCGGGGGCCAACGTCCTGACTTTC; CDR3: CAPQSGANVLTF
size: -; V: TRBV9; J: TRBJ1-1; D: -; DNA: TGTGCCAGCAGCGAGGAGGGAACTGAAGCTTTCTTT; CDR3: CASSEEGTEAFF
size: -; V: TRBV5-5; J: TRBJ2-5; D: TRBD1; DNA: TGTGCCAGCAGCTTACTCTCGACAGGGGGGGAGACCCAGTACTTC; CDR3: CASSLLSTGGETQYF
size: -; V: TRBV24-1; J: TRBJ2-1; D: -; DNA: TGTGCCGCAAGACTAGAAATAGATGAGCAGTTCTTC; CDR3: CAARLEIDEQFF
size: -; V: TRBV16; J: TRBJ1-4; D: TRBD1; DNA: TGTGCCAGCAGCCAATGGGGACAGTCGGATGAAAAACTGTTTTTT; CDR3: CASSQWGQSDEKLFF
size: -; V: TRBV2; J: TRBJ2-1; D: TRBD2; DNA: TGTGCCAGCAGCACCGGGGGGGTTTACAATGAGCAGTTCTTC; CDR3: CASSTGGVYNEQFF
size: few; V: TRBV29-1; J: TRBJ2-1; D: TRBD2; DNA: TGCAGCGTTGGACTAGCGGGAGCGGGTGAGCAGTTCTTC; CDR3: CSVGLAGAGEQFF
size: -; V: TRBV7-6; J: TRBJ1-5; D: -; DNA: TGTGCCAGCAGCCAGGACGGACTATCCAATCAGCCCCAGCATTTT; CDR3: CASSQDGLSNQPQHF
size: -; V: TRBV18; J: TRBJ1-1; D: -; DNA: TGTGCCAGCTCTCCGGGGGGGAACACTGAAGCTTTCTTT; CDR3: CASSPGGNTEAFF
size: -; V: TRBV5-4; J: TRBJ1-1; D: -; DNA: TGTGCCAGCAGCTTGGCCGACCCCGAGGCTGAAGCTTTCTTT; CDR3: CASSLADPEAEAFF
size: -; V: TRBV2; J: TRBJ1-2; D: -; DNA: TGTGCCAGCAGGGAGACAGGCCTCTCGGGGGGCTACACCTTC; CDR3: CASRETGLSGGYTF
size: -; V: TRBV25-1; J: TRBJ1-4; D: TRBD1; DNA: TGTGCCAGCAGTCCGGGACAGGGGGCTCCTAATGAAAAACTGTTTTTT; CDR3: CASSPGQGAPNEKLFF
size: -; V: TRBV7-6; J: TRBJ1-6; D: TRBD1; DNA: TGTGCCAGCAGCGCTCACCCGGGACAGGTGTCAAATTCACCCCTCCACTTT; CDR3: CASSAHPGQVSNSPLHF
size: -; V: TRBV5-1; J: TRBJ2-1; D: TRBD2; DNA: TGCGCCAGCAGCTTTGGAGGGACTAGCGGTTACAATGAGCAGTTCTTC; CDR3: CASSFGGTSGYNEQFF
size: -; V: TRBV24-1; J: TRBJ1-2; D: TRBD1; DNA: TGTGCCACCAGTGATCCACGGACAGGGGGAGTCTATGGCTACACCTTC; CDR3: CATSDPRTGGVYGYTF
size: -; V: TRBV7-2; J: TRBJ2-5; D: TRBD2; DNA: TGTGCCAGCAGCGCACCGTTAGCGGGGGGGAGGGAGACCCAGTACTTC; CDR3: CASSAPLAGGRETQYF
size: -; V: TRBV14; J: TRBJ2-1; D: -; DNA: TGTGCCAGCAGCCACTCGGAGGTGTCCTACAATGAGCAGTTCTTC; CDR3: CASSHSEVSYNEQFF
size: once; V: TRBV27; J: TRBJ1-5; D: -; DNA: TGTGCCAGCAGTTCACGGGAGGACAATCAGCCCCAGCATTTT; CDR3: CASSSREDNQPQHF
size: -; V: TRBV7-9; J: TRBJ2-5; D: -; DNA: TGTGCCAGCAGCTCCGGGACATTGGAGACCCAGTACTTC; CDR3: CASSSGTLETQYF
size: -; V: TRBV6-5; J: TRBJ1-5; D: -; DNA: TGTGCCAGCAGTTCCCTAGGGGTCAATCAGCCCCAGCATTTT; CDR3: CASSSLGVNQPQHF
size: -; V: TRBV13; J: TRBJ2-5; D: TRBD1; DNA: TGTGCCAGCAGCCCAGGACAGGGGGCAGAGACCCAGTACTTC; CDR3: CASSPGQGAETQYF
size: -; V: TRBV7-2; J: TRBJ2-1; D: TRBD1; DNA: TGTGCCAGCAGCTTATCCCAGGGGGCCTACAATGAGCAGTTCTTC; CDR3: CASSLSQGAYNEQFF
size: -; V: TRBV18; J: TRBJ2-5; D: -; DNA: TGTGCCAGCTCACCGACAGCTTCAGGGACCCAGTACTTC; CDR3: CASSPTASGTQYF
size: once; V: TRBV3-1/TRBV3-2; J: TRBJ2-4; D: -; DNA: TGTGCCAGCCAAGCTGGAGTCTTC; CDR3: CASQAGVF
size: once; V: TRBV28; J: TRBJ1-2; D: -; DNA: TGTGCCAGCAGTTCCCCCGGGACAAACTATGGCTACACCTTC; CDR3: CASSSPGTNYGYTF
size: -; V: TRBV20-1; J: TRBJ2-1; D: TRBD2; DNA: TGCAGTGCTAGTTCTAGCGGGGGGTACAATGAGCAGTTCTTC; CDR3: CSASSSGGYNEQFF
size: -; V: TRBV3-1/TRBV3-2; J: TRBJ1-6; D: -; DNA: TGTGCCAGCAGCCAAGCTCGGGGAAGGAATTCACCCCTCCACTTT; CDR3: CASSQARGRNSPLHF
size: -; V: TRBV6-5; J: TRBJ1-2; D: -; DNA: TGTGCCAGCAGAGACCGAGGGCGCAACTATGGCTACACCTTC; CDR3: CASRDRGRNYGYTF
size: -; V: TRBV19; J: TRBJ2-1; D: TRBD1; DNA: TGTGCCAGTAGTTTCCCGGGACAGGGAATGGGCCATGAGCAGTTCTTC; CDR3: CASSFPGQGMGHEQFF
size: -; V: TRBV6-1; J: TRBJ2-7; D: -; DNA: TGTGCCAGCAGTGAAGTTGAGACACTCTACGAGCAGTACTTC; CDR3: CASSEVETLYEQYF
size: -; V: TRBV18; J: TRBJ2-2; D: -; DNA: TGTGCCAGCTCACCGCGCGGGATGGGCGGGGAGCTGTTTTTT; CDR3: CASSPRGMGGELFF
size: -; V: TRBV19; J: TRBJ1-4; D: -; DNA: TGTGCCAGTAGCCAGGGAATTCATGAAAAACTGTTTTTT; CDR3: CASSQGIHEKLFF
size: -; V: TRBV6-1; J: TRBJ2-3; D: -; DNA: TGTGCCAGCAGTGAAGCGGGGCGCTTTATTACAGATACGCAGTATTTT; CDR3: CASSEAGRFITDTQYF
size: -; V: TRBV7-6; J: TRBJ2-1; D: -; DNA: TGTGCCAGCAGCTCAACAACTAGAAACACAAATGAGCAGTTCTTC; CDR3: CASSSTTRNTNEQFF
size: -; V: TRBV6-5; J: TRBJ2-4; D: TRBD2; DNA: TGTGCCAGCAGTTACGGGCTAGCGGAAAACATTCAGTACTTC; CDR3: CASSYGLAENIQYF
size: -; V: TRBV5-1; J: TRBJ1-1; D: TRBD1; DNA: TGCGCCAGCAGCACAACAGGGGGGAACACTGAAGCTTTCTTT; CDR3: CASSTTGGNTEAFF
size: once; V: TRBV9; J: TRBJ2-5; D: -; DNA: TGTGCCAGCAGCGTAGGTGACTCATCAGAGACCCAGTACTTC; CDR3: CASSVGDSSETQYF
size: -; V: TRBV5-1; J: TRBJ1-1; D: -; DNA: TGCGCCAGCAGCTTTGCAGGGTCCACTGAAGCTTTCTTT; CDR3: CASSFAGSTEAFF
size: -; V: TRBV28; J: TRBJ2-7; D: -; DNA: TGTGCCAGCAGTTCCTATTACGAGCAGTACTTC; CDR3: CASSSYYEQYF
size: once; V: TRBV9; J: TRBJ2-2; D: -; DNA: TGTGCCAGCAGCCCACGGACATTCACCGGGGAGCTGTTTTTT; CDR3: CASSPRTFTGELFF
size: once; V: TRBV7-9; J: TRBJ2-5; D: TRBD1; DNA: TGTGCCAGCAGCCTTCAGGGGGCCCAAGAGACCCAGTACTTC; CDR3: CASSLQGAQETQYF
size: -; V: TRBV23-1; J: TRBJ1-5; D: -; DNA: TGCGCCAGCACCCGGGACACATATAGCAATCAGCCCCAGCATTTT; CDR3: CASTRDTYSNQPQHF
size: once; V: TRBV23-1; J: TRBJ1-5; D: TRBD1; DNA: TGCGCCAGCAGTCTGCCCGGGACAGAAGATAGCAATCAGCCCCAGCATTTT; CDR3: CASSLPGTEDSNQPQHF
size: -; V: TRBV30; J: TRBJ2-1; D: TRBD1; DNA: TGTGCCTGGAGTAGGGGACAGGGCATCTATGAGCAGTTCTTC; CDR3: CAWSRGQGIYEQFF
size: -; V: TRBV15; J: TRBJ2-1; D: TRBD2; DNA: TGTGCCACCAGCAGTAGCGGGAGATCGGATGAGCAGTTCTTC; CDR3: CATSSSGRSDEQFF
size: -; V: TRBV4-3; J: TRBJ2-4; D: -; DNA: TGCGCCAGCAGCCAGAACCCGTTGGGGGGGCAAACCAAAAACATTCAGTACTTC; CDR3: CASSQNPLGGQTKNIQYF